This T cell receptor beta chain derives from a study of blood T cell repertoires in COVID-19. This clone was recorded a few times. V gave up 6 bases and J gave up 7 bases; unmatched junction bases: 16. Germline V lookup: CDR1 LNHDA, CDR2 SQIVND (reference sequence). This CDR3 has 17 amino acids. Authors' processing steps: Amplification from reference gene primers served as the basis for estimated nucleated cell counts. Produced via immunoSEQ multiplex PCR; TCRdb's table is partial and in-frame only. The DNA gave D and trimming, while V, J and clone size come from that table. The table has around 130,000 clones, 70% to 85% seen once; the top ten hold 12%.

The material sequenced was peripheral blood. This receptor was taken from a woman aged 60-75 years with acute or convalescent COVID-19. This chain uses TRBV19 with TRBJ2-1; 9 nucleotides align to TRBD1. The CDR3 sequence: CASRPPVQGAFRNEQFF. CDR3 bases: TGTGCCAGTAGACCACCCGTACAGGGGGCTTTTAGGAATGAGCAGTTCTTC.